This T cell receptor (beta chain) was identified during a study of graft-versus-host responses after intestinal transplantation. The wider study: The transplants performed in recipients were multivisceral, liver-intestinal, or isolated intestinal. The recipients all started with anti-thymocyte globulin induction and then took tacrolimus and steroids for 2 to 3 years.

Worth noting for this clone: Its target is unknown.

TCRdb's table, derived via immunoSEQ multiplex PCR, lists solely in-frame clones and lacks some. The sample consists of approximately 90,000 clones, about 85% of them appearing once. Study results and caveats: Recipient bone marrow held GvH clones, some seen earlier in ileum or blood. Subjects displaying graft-donor T cell macrochimerism possessed elevated graft-versus-host to host-versus-graft clonal ratios inside allografts.

The length of the CDR3 is 15 residues. Germline lookup yields CDR1 GTSNPN and CDR2 SVGIG (reference sequence). The junction had 13 bases not matched to a gene; V was cut back by 5 bases and J by 5 bases. V and J are TRBV30 and TRBJ2-5; 8 bases match TRBD2. This TCR was recovered from a human donor who was the organ donor for an intestinal transplant. This specimen was unstimulated CD4+ T cells sorted from spleen or lymph node cells, taken before transplant. CDR3 sequence (DNA): TGTGCCTGGGGTCCGGGGGGGGGCCCCCAGGAGACCCAGTACTTC. Residues: CAWGPGGGPQETQYF.